The clone carrying this TCR beta chain was seen only a few times. The data stem from a study of CD8 T cells in ankylosing spondylitis. TCRdb analysed the 5' RACE reads with MiXCR anew, one entry per CDR3 protein. The sample records more than 110,000 distinct CDR3 sequences, 8% to 9% being singletons. This TCR was sampled from a male donor with ankylosing spondylitis. The sample taken for sequencing was synovial fluid, either unsorted or a sorted T cell fraction (not recorded which).

The CDR3 spells CASWGNSNPDSYEQYF. The CDR3 nucleotides read TGTGCCAGCTGGGGCAACTCCAACCCTGACTCCTACGAGCAGTACTTC. V and J are TRBV6-4 and TRBJ2-7, with D possibly TRBD1 on 5 matching bases. Looked up from germline, CDR1 is MRHNA and CDR2 is SNTAGT. Trimming took off 8 bases at V and 0 bases at J, with 20 bases between the two ends. The CDR3 covers 16 residues.